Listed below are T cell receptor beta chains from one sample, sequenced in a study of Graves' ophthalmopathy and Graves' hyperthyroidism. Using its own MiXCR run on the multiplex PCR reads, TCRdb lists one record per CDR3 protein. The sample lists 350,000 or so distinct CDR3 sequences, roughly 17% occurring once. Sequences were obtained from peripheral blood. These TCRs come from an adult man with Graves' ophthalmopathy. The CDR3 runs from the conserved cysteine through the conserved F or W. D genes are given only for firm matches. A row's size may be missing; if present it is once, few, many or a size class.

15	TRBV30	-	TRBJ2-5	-	TGTGCCTGGGTCTATAGCGGCCCTAGGGTCGGGACCCAGTACTTC	CAWVYSGPRVGTQYF
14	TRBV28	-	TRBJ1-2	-	TGTGCCAGCACCGGGGCAGGGAACGACTATGGCTACACCTTC	CASTGAGNDYGYTF
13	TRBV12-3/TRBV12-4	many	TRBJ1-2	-	TGTGCCAGCAGTTTAGACGGAAGCTATGGCTACACCTTC	CASSLDGSYGYTF
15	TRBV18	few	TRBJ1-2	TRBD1	TGTGCCAGCTCACCTCGAGCCTGGGACAGGGTGCACTACACCTTC	CASSPRAWDRVHYTF
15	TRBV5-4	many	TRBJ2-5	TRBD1	TGTGCCAGCAGCACATCCGGGACAGGGGGAGAGACCCAGTACTTC	CASSTSGTGGETQYF
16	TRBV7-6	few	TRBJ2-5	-	TGTGCCAGCAGCTTAGGACCAGGGGCGAGTCAAGAGACCCAGTACTTC	CASSLGPGASQETQYF
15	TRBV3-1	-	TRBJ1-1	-	TGTGCCAGCAGCCGACGAGTCAGGGCGAACACTGAAGCTTGCTTT	CASSRRVRANTEACF
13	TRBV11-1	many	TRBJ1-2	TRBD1	TGTGCCAGCAGCCCGGACAGGGACTATGGCTACACCTTC	CASSPDRDYGYTF
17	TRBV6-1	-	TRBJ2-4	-	TGTGCCAGCACTGGAGGGGGGACAGCTCTAGCCAAAAACATTCAGTACTTC	CASTGGGTALAKNIQYF
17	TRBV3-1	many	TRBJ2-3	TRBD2	TGTGCCAGCAGCCAAGATGGAACTAGCGGGCTCACAGATACGCAGTATTTT	CASSQDGTSGLTDTQYF
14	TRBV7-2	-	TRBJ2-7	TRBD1	TGTGCCAGCAGTTTAGGGGGCCTGATCTACGAGCAGTCCTTC	CASSLGGLIYEQSF
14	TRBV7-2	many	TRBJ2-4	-	TGTGCCAGCAGCTTACTGACAGATCCCAACATTCAGTACTTC	CASSLLTDPNIQYF
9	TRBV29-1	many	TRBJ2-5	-	TGCAGCGCCGGAGAGACCCAGTACTTC	CSAGETQYF
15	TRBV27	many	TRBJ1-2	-	TGTGCCAGCAGTCCTAGGACACGGCACAACTATGGCTACACCTTC	CASSPRTRHNYGYTF
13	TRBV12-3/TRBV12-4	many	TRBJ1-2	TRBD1	TGTGCCAGCAGTCCCGGACAGGGATCCGGCTACACCTTC	CASSPGQGSGYTF
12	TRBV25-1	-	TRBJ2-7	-	TGTGCCAGCAGTGAATCCTCCTCCGGGCAGTACTTC	CASSESSSGQYF
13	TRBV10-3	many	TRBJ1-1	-	TGTGCCATCAGTGAGCCGTGGGGGACTGAAGCTTTCTTT	CAISEPWGTEAFF